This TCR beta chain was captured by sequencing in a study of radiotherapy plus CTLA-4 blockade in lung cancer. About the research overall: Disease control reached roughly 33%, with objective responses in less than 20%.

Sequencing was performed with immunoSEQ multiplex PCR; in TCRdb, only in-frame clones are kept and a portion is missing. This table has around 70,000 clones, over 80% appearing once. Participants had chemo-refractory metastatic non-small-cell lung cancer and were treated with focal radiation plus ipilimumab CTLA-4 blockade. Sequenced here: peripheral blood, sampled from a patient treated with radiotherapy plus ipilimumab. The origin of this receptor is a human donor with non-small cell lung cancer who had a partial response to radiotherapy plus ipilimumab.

The CDR3 nucleotides are TGTGCCATCAGCCCATTCGGGGTAGATTCCTACGAGCAGTACTTC. Its protein is CAISPFGVDSYEQYF. The rearrangement joins TRBV10-3 to TRBJ2-7; D is possibly TRBD2 (5 bases). The CDR3 has 15 residues. The V and J ends lost 6 bases and 1 base respectively, with 16 bases between them. The V gene's germline CDR1 is ENHRY and CDR2 SYGVKD.